This TCR beta chain was observed in a study of early T cells in non-severe SARS-CoV-2 infection. Unmatched junction bases numbered 10, after V lost 7 bases and J lost 7 bases. The CDR3 totals 14 residues. From germline, CDR1 is SGHTA and CDR2 FQGNSA. In the library, individual cDNA molecules carried attached unique molecular identifiers. TCRdb passed the 5' RACE reads through MiXCR, listing each CDR3 protein once. The sample contains some 61,000 distinct CDR3 sequences, under 15% of which appear only once. This clonotype was recorded many times. The antigen is undetermined. Study results and caveats: VDJdb matching, biased toward anti-spike CD8 responses, missed private and CD4 specificities.

The receptor was isolated from an adult who was a healthcare worker with PCR-confirmed SARS-CoV-2 infection or an uninfected control (not recorded which). The rearrangement joins TRBV7-2 to TRBJ1-2, with 9 bases that match TRBD1. The sample taken for sequencing was whole blood. The CDR3 nucleotides read TGTGCCAGCACCCCTGCGGGGACAGGGATTGGCTACACCTTC. Translated: CASTPAGTGIGYTF.